Each of the 14 T cell receptor beta chains below was sequenced from the same sample in a study of CD8 T cells in ankylosing spondylitis. Their antigens remain unidentified. Study findings and constraints: Several highly homologous variants formed a TCR beta motif that appeared characteristic of ankylosing spondylitis blood.

From the 5' RACE reads, TCRdb called clonotypes with MiXCR, one entry per CDR3 protein. The sample consists of around 770,000 distinct CDR3 sequences, 10% to 15% of them appearing once. Material: blood, either unsorted or a sorted T cell fraction (not recorded which). All receptors derive from a male donor with ankylosing spondylitis.

This clonotype was found a few times. The chain combines TRBV7-2 with TRBJ2-5; no definite D call. This CDR3 is 14 amino acids long. V lost 1 base and J 2 bases, leaving 8 bases between the germline ends. Germline CDR1 reads SGHTA; CDR2 reads FQGNSA. The CDR3 DNA reads TGTGCCAGCAGCTTAGAAGTCGTGCAAGAGACCCAGTACTTC. The encoded protein is CASSLEVVQETQYF.

This clonotype has a count of ten or more. The CDR3 here is CASSLDFGGTVAFF. The DNA for the CDR3 is TGTGCCAGCAGCTTAGACTTCGGAGGGACGGTGGCTTTCTTT. The chain is built from TRBV7-9 and TRBJ1-1; possibly TRBD1 for D (5 bases). The V end was cut by 1 base, the J end by 11 bases, with 17 bases between. The CDR3 is 14 residues long. The germline V gene has CDR1 SEHNR and CDR2 FQNEAQ (reference sequence). The variable domain in full, with the rest retrieved from reference TRBV7-9 and TRBJ1-1, is DTGVSQNPRHKITKRGQNVTFRCDPISEHNRLYWYRQTLGQGPEFLTYFQNEAQLEKSRLLSDRFSAERPKGSFSTLEIQRTEQGDSAMYLCASSLDFGGTVAFFGQGTRLTVV.

The chain joins TRBV5-1 to TRBJ2-1, with D tentatively TRBD1 or TRBD2 (6 bases each). Germline V gene lookup returns CDR1 SGHRS and CDR2 YFSETQ. The CDR3 is 14 amino acids. Trimming cost V 4 bases and J 3 bases, with 11 bases left between them. CDR3 bases: TGCGCCAGCAGCACAGGGACTTACTACAATGAGCAGTTCTTC. It codes for CASSTGTYYNEQFF.

The gene calls are TRBV20-1 and TRBJ2-1, with 10 bases lining up with TRBD2. V lost 6 bases to trimming and J lost 9 bases; unmatched junction nucleotides: 14. In germline, CDR1 is DFQATT, CDR2 SNEGSKA (reference sequence). CDR3 length: 15 amino acids. The CDR3 here is CSAPLWLAGVGEQFF. In DNA, the CDR3 is TGCAGTGCCCCTCTCTGGCTAGCGGGAGTAGGTGAGCAGTTCTTC.

The chain recombines TRBV7-9 with TRBJ1-3; TRBD1 might be the D (6 bases). The germline V and J ends were trimmed by 5 bases and 0 bases, with 17 bases remaining between them. Germline CDR1 reads SEHNR; CDR2 reads FQNEAQ (reference sequence). CDR3 size: 17 residues. The CDR3 region has the DNA TGTGCCAGCAGCGATCGAATAGACAGGCGCTCTGGAAACACCATATATTTT. Protein product: CASSDRIDRRSGNTIYF.

CDR3: CASSPPGGLVREQYF. DNA of the CDR3: TGTGCCAGCTCACCACCAGGGGGTTTGGTTCGCGAGCAGTACTTC. This chain links TRBV18 with TRBJ2-7; D possibly corresponds to TRBD1 (6 bases). Germline V lookup: CDR1 KGHSH, CDR2 LQKENI. The V gene lost 0 bases and the J gene lost 6 bases, with 15 bases spanning the gap. This CDR3 is built from 15 residues.

This clonotype was recorded at least ten times. The V gene is TRBV12-3 or TRBV12-4, the J gene TRBJ2-1; 11 bases match TRBD1. V shed 1 base, J shed 7 bases, and the junction held 9 bases outside the gene matches. The CDR3 runs to 17 residues. Here the CDR3 reads CASSLGGTGGSSNEQFF. DNA for the CDR3: TGTGCCAGCAGTTTAGGGGGGACAGGGGGGTCGTCGAATGAGCAGTTCTTC.

The chain is built from TRBV7-9 and TRBJ2-3, with D unresolved. Germline loops: CDR1 SEHNR, CDR2 FQNEAQ (reference sequence). Trimming took off 8 bases at V and 1 base at J, with 13 bases between the two ends. There are 14 residues in the CDR3. In DNA, the CDR3 is TGTGCCAGCGGAAGAACCCTAGGCACAGATACGCAGTATTTT. Its translation: CASGRTLGTDTQYF.

V is TRBV9 and J is TRBJ2-7, with D perhaps TRBD1 (5 bases). The CDR3 is 14 amino acids. V lost 1 base and J 8 bases, leaving 16 bases between the germline ends. Germline V gene sequence: CDR1 SGDLS, CDR2 YYNGEE. As DNA, the CDR3 is TGTGCCAGCAGCGTATATGAGCAGGGCACCCAGCAGTACTTC. It translates to CASSVYEQGTQQYF.

This clonotype was detected only a few times. The CDR3 loop reads CASSVDSGPTEAFF. The CDR3 nucleotides read TGTGCCAGCAGCGTAGACTCAGGACCCACTGAAGCTTTCTTT. V gene TRBV9 combines with J gene TRBJ1-1; D remains ambiguous. In germline, CDR1 is SGDLS, CDR2 YYNGEE. This CDR3 has 14 residues. The germline V and J ends were trimmed by 0 bases and 4 bases, with 10 bases remaining between them.

This clonotype was recorded a few times. The chain employs TRBV7-8 and TRBJ1-6; perhaps TRBD1 as D (5 bases). V was trimmed by 5 bases and J by 8 bases, leaving 13 bases between them. This CDR3 has 14 residues. The germline V gene has CDR1 SGHVS and CDR2 FQNEAQ. The CDR3 nucleotides are TGTGCCAGCAGCGGGACCAGGGTGCATTCACCCCTCCACTTT. It encodes CASSGTRVHSPLHF. The complete variable domain, with remaining parts taken from reference TRBV7-8 and TRBJ1-6, reads GAGVSQSPRYKVAKRGQDVALRCDPISGHVSLFWYQQALGQGPEFLTYFQNEAQLDKSGLPSDRFFAERPEGSVSTLKIQRTQQEDSAVYLCASSGTRVHSPLHFGNGTRLTVT.

This clonotype has a handful of counts. The gene calls are TRBV28 and TRBJ2-2; D gene ambiguous. Germline CDR1 is MDHEN and CDR2 is SYDVKM. V was pared by 2 bases and J by 3 bases, with 7 bases between. This CDR3 spans 14 amino acids. CDR3 amino acids: CASSLGPDTGELFF. The CDR3 nucleotides are TGTGCCAGCAGTTTAGGTCCGGACACCGGGGAGCTGTTTTTT.

This clonotype was seen a few times. This chain uses TRBV7-3 with TRBJ1-4, with 10 bases identical to TRBD1. The CDR3 extends over 16 amino acids. CDR1 and CDR2 from the germline V gene are SGHTA and FQGTGA. Trimming removed 2 bases from V and 5 bases from J; junction bases left unmatched: 5. The DNA of the CDR3 is TGTGCCAGCAGCTTATCCGGGACAGGGGAGAATGAAAAACTGTTTTTT. The encoded protein is CASSLSGTGENEKLFF.

This rearrangement joins TRBV29-1 to TRBJ2-1; TRBD2 aligns across 9 bases. This CDR3 has 17 amino acids. CDR1 is SQVTM, CDR2 ANQGSEA, per germline. V gave up 5 bases and J gave up 0 bases; unmatched junction bases: 11. The CDR3 region has the DNA TGCAGCGTTCCACCTAGCGGGGAGCACAGCTCCTACAATGAGCAGTTCTTC. This codes for CSVPPSGEHSSYNEQFF.